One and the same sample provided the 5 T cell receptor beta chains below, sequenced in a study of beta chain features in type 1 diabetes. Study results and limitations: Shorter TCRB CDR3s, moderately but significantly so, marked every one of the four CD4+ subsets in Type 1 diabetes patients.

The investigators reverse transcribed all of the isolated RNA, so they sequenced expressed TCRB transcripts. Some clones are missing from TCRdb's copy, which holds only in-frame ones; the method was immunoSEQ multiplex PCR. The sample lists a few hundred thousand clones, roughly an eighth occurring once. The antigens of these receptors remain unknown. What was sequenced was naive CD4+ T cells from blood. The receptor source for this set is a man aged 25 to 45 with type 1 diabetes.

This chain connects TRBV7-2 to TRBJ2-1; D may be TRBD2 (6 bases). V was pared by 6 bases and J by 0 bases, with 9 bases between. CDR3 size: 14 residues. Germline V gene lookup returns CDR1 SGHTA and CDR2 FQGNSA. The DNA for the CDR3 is TGTGCCAGCAGGGAGGGAGGCTCCTACAATGAGCAGTTCTTC. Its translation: CASREGGSYNEQFF.

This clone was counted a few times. Written as DNA, the CDR3 is TGTGCCAGCAGTGAACGACTAGCCGCCACCGGGGAGCTGTTTTTT. Its protein is CASSERLAATGELFF. The chain recombines TRBV2 with TRBJ2-2; 7 bases map to TRBD2. This CDR3 is 15 amino acids long. V shed 2 bases and J 4 bases; nucleotides not matched to a gene: 4. Per the germline V gene, CDR1 is SNHLY and CDR2 is FYNNEI.

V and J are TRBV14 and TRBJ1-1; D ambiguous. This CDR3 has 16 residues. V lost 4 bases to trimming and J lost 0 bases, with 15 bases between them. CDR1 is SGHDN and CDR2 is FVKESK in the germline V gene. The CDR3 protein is CASSRDATKMNTEAFF. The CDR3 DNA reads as TGTGCCAGCAGCCGAGACGCGACAAAGATGAACACTGAAGCTTTCTTT.

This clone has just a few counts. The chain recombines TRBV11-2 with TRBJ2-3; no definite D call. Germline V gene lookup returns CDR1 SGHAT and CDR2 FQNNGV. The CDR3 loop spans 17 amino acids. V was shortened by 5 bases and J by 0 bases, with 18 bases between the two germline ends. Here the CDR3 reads CASSPWSSATSTDTQYF. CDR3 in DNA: TGTGCCAGCAGCCCTTGGTCGAGCGCCACTAGCACAGATACGCAGTATTTT.

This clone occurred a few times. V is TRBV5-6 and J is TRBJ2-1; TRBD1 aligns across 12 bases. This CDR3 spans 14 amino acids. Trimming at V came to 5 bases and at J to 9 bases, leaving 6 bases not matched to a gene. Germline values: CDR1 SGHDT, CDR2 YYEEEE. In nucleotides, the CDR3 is TGTGCCAGCAGGCCGGGACAGGGGGCTGGTGAGCAGTTCTTC. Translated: CASRPGQGAGEQFF.